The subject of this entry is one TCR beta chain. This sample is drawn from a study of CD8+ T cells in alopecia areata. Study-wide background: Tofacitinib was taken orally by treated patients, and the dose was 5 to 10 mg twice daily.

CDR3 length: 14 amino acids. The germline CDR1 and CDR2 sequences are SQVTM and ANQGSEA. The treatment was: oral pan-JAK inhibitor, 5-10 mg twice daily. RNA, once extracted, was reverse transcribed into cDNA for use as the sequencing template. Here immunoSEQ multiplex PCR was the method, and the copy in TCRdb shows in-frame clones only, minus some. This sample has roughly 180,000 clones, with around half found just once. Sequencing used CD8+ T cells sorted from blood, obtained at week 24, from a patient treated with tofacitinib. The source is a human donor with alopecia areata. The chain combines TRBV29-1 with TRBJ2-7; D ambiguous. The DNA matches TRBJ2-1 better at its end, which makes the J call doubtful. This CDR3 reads CSVHETSSYNEQFF. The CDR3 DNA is TGCAGCGTTCACGAGACGAGCTCCTACAATGAGCAGTTCTTC.